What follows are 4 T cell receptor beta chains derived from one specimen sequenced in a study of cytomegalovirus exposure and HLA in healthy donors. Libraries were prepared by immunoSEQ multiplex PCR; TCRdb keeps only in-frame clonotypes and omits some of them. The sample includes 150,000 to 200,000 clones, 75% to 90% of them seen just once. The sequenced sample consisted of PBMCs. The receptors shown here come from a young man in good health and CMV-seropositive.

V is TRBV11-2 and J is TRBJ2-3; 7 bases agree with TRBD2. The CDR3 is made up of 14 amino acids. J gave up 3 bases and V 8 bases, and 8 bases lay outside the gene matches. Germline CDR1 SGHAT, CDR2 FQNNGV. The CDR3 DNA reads TGTGCCAGCGGGGGGGAAGTCAGTACAGATACGCAGTATTTT. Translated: CASGGEVSTDTQYF.

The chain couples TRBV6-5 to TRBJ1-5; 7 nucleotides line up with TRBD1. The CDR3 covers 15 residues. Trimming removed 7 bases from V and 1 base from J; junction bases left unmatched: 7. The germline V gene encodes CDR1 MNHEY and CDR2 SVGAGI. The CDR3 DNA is TGTGCCAGCAAGAGACAGGGTTCCAGCAATCAGCCCCAGCATTTT. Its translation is CASKRQGSSNQPQHF.

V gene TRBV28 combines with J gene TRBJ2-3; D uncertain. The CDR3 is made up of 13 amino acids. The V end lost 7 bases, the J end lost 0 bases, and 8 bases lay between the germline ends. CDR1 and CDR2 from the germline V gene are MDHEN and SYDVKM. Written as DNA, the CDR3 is TGTGCCAGCACCCAGGCCAGCACAGATACGCAGTATTTT. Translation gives CASTQASTDTQYF. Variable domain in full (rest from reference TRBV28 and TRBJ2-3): DVKVTQSSRYLVKRTGEKVFLECVQDMDHENMFWYRQDPGLGLRLIYFSYDVKMKEKGDIPEGYSVSREKKERFSLILESASTNQTSMYLCASTQASTDTQYFGPGTRLTVL.

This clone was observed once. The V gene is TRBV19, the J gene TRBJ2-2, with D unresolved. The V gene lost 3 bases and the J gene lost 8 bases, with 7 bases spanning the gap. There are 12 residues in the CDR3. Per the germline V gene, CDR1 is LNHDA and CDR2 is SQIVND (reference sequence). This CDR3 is CASSIGPGELFF. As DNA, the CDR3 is TGTGCCAGTAGTATTGGGCCGGGGGAGCTGTTTTTT. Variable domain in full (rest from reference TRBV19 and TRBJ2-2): DGGITQSPKYLFRKEGQNVTLSCEQNLNHDAMYWYRQDPGQGLRLIYYSQIVNDFQKGDIAEGYSVSREKKESFPLTVTSAQKNPTAFYLCASSIGPGELFFGEGSRLTVL.